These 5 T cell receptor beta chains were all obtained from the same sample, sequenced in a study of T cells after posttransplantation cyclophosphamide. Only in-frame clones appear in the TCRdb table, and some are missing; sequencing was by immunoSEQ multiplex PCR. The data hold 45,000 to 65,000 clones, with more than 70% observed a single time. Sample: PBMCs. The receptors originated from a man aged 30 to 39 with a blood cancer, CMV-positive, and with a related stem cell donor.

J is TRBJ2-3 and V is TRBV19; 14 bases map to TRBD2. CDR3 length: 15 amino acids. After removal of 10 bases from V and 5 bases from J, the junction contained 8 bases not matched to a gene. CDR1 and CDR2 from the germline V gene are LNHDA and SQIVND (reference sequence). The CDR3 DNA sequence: TGTGCCACCCGACTAGCGGGAGGGCGGATAGATACGCAGTATTTT. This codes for CATRLAGGRIDTQYF.

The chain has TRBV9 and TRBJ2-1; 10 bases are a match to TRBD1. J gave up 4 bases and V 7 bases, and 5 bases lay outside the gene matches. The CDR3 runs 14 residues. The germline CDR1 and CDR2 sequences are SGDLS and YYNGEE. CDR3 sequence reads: CASGGTGAYNEQFF. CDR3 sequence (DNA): TGTGCCAGCGGGGGGACAGGGGCTTACAATGAGCAGTTCTTC.

This chain's CDR3 is CASSPQRGNYGYTF. CDR3 DNA sequence: TGCGCCAGCAGCCCCCAGCGGGGGAACTATGGCTACACCTTC. The chain combines TRBV4-3 with TRBJ1-2; a weak D match, TRBD1 (5 bases). V was shortened by 4 bases and J by 2 bases, with 11 bases between the two germline ends. CDR3 length equals 14 residues. Germline V gives CDR1 LGHNA, CDR2 YSLEER.

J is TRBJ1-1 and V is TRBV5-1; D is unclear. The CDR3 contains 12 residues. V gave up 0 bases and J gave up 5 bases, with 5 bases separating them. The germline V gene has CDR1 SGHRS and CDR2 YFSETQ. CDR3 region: CASSLDRTEAFF. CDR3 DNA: TGCGCCAGCAGCTTGGATAGAACTGAAGCTTTCTTT.

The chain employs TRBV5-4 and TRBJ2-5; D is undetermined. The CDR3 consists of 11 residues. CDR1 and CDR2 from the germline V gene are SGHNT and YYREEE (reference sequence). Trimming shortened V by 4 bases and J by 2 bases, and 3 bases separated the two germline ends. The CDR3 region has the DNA TGTGCCAGCAGCGAGCAAGAGACCCAGTACTTC. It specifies CASSEQETQYF.